This entry describes one TCR beta chain. This specimen belongs to a study of blood T cell repertoires in COVID-19. As for the study in general: PBMCs, B-cell-depleted T cells, or T cells were the source of the cDNA or gDNA that made up the material.

Germline CDR1 and CDR2: LGHNA and YNFKEQ. The CDR3 is made up of 14 amino acids. V was pared by 4 bases and J by 5 bases, with 6 bases of the junction left unmatched. As handled by the study authors: Counts of nucleated cells, estimated from reference gene primer amplification, were obtained. This table comes from immunoSEQ multiplex PCR, and its TCRdb copy is limited to in-frame clones, with some not included. D and trimming come from the DNA, and the V and J calls and clone size come from that table. The data show under 60,000 clones, approximately 88% seen once. This rearrangement joins TRBV4-2 to TRBJ1-1, with 8 bases fitting TRBD1. Sequenced input: peripheral blood. The source is a man younger than 40 with COVID-19, enrolled during active disease. The CDR3: CASSRWTGSTEAFF. CDR3 sequence (DNA): TGTGCCAGCAGCCGCTGGACAGGGAGTACTGAAGCTTTCTTT.